A single sample gave rise to the 27 T cell receptor beta chains below, sequenced in a study of OX40 agonist ivuxolimab in advanced cancers. The protocol was immunoSEQ multiplex PCR, while the TCRdb copy is restricted to in-frame clones and leaves out a portion. Of tens of thousands of clones listed, approximately 86% are singletons. The sequenced sample was CD4+ or CD8+ T cells sorted from blood, obtained in a trial of the OX40 agonist ivuxolimab. Receptors were obtained from an adult with an advanced solid tumor such as melanoma, head and neck, liver or kidney cancer.

The rearrangement uses TRBV7-6 and TRBJ2-7, with TRBD1 identical over 9 bases. The CDR3 is 15 residues long. With V trimmed by 5 bases and J by 3 bases, 8 bases remained unmatched. Germline V gives CDR1 SGHVS, CDR2 FNYEAQ. Here the CDR3 reads CASSPGTGPYYEQYF. The CDR3 region has the DNA TGTGCCAGCAGCCCGGGGACAGGGCCCTACTACGAGCAGTACTTC.

The rearrangement uses TRBV7-9 and TRBJ1-1; D is unresolved. V was clipped by 2 bases and J by 1 base, with 8 bases between them. The germline V gene encodes CDR1 SEHNR and CDR2 FQNEAQ (reference sequence). This CDR3 is 14 amino acids long. The CDR3 bases are TGTGCCAGCAGCTTATTCCCGAAGAACACTGAAGCTTTCTTT. It yields the protein CASSLFPKNTEAFF.

The CDR3 region is CASSPHSPGLNTEAFF. Here the CDR3 DNA reads TGCGCCAGCAGCCCCCACTCTCCGGGGTTGAACACTGAAGCTTTCTTT. The genes are TRBV4-1 and TRBJ1-1; no definite D call. Germline V gene lookup returns CDR1 MGHRA and CDR2 YSYEKL. V lost 4 bases and J 0 bases, leaving 15 bases between the germline ends. The CDR3 is made up of 16 amino acids.

This sequence joins TRBV7-3 and TRBJ1-3; D gene ambiguous. Germline lookup yields CDR1 SGHTA and CDR2 FQGTGA. The V gene lost 5 bases and the J gene lost 1 base, with 9 bases spanning the gap. The CDR3 sequence is 14 residues long. CDR3 coding DNA: TGTGCCAGCAGCCTTAGTGCGTCTGGAAACACCATATATTTT. The encoded protein is CASSLSASGNTIYF.

This clone was found a few times. The genes are TRBV6-1 and TRBJ1-2; D is ambiguous. Trimming took off 8 bases at V and 8 bases at J, with 12 bases between the two ends. Germline values: CDR1 MNHNS, CDR2 SASEGT. This CDR3 is 11 amino acids long. This CDR3 is CASSTHRGYTF. The CDR3, as DNA: TGTGCCAGCTCCACCCATAGGGGCTACACCTTC.

The chain combines TRBV5-1 with TRBJ2-2; no definite D call. V gave up 7 bases and J gave up 3 bases, with 4 bases separating them. CDR3 length equals 11 residues. CDR1 is SGHRS and CDR2 is YFSETQ in the germline V gene. The CDR3 DNA reads TGCGCCAGCCGATACACCGGGGAGCTGTTTTTT. Its protein is CASRYTGELFF.

The chain links TRBV4-3 to TRBJ2-7; tentatively, D is TRBD1 (6 bases). The CDR3 is 15 amino acids. Germline V lookup: CDR1 LGHNA, CDR2 YSLEER. V was clipped by 0 bases and J by 6 bases, with 15 bases between them. The CDR3, as DNA: TGCGCCAGCAGCCAAGATATTTTCCGGGACACCGAGCAGTACTTC. Its translation is CASSQDIFRDTEQYF.

The chain uses TRBV4-3 and TRBJ2-7, with 7 bases that match TRBD2. The CDR3 extends over 15 amino acids. V was pared by 5 bases and J by 0 bases, with 7 bases of the junction left unmatched. CDR1 is LGHNA and CDR2 is YSLEER in the germline V gene. DNA for the CDR3: TGCGCCAGCAGCTCCCTAGCGGAGCTCTCCTACGAGCAGTACTTC. Translating gives CASSSLAELSYEQYF.

The V gene is TRBV7-2, the J gene TRBJ2-1; D is perhaps TRBD2 (5 bases). Trimming cost V 2 bases and J 0 bases, with 8 bases left between them. The CDR3 is 15 amino acids. The germline gives CDR1 SGHTA, CDR2 FQGNSA. The CDR3 DNA sequence: TGTGCCAGCAGCTTAAGACGGGGCTCCTACAATGAGCAGTTCTTC. As protein: CASSLRRGSYNEQFF.

The chain employs TRBV20-1 and TRBJ2-5; no firm D call. Trimming cost V 0 bases and J 5 bases, with 1 base left between them. The CDR3 spans 10 residues. Germline V gene lookup returns CDR1 DFQATT and CDR2 SNEGSKA (reference sequence). As DNA, the CDR3 is TGCAGTGCTAGAGATGAGACCCAGTACTTC. Protein sequence: CSARDETQYF.

The rearrangement uses TRBV4-1 and TRBJ1-5; D is unclear. The CDR3 loop spans 17 amino acids. V dropped 2 bases and J dropped 3 bases, with 17 bases sitting between them. Germline-derived CDR1 and CDR2 are MGHRA and YSYEKL. The CDR3 DNA reads TGCGCCAGCAGCCAATCGAGTCTCGTACGGAACAATCAGCCCCAGCATTTT. Translated: CASSQSSLVRNNQPQHF.

The chain joins TRBV11-1 to TRBJ2-7; possible D gene TRBD2, 6 bases. The length of the CDR3 is 14 residues. V shed 5 bases and J shed 3 bases, with 14 bases lying between them. Germline V gives CDR1 SGHAT, CDR2 FQDESV (reference sequence). CDR3 region: CASSPRDSYYEQYF. The CDR3 bases are TGTGCCAGCAGCCCCCGGGACTCCTACTACGAGCAGTACTTC.

This sequence joins TRBV6-6 and TRBJ1-2; D uncertain. The CDR3 sequence is 13 residues long. The V gene's germline CDR1 is MNHNY and CDR2 SVGAGI (reference sequence). Trimming cost V 7 bases and J 4 bases, with 13 bases left between them. The CDR3 coding sequence is TGTGCCAGCAAAAGGGCGGAGCTCTATGGCTACACCTTC. Protein sequence: CASKRAELYGYTF.

The gene calls are TRBV30 and TRBJ2-5, with D tentatively TRBD1 (5 bases). The V gene lost 0 bases and the J gene lost 1 base, with 12 bases spanning the gap. The CDR3 has 15 amino acids. Per the germline V gene, CDR1 is GTSNPN and CDR2 is SVGIG (reference sequence). CDR3: CAWSVNRQFQETQYF. The CDR3 region has the DNA TGTGCCTGGAGTGTAAACCGACAGTTCCAAGAGACCCAGTACTTC.

The chain uses TRBV5-4 and TRBJ2-5; 7 bases match TRBD1. Germline CDR1 reads SGHNT; CDR2 reads YYREEE (reference sequence). This CDR3 has 13 amino acids. Trimming at V came to 6 bases and at J to 1 base, leaving 3 bases not matched to a gene. The CDR3 spells CASTDRVQETQYF. CDR3 in DNA: TGTGCCAGCACCGACAGGGTCCAAGAGACCCAGTACTTC.

The J gene is TRBJ1-4, the V gene TRBV9; TRBD1 matches 11 bases. J lost 8 bases, V lost 0 bases, and 3 bases had no gene match. CDR3 length: 15 amino acids. CDR1 and CDR2 (germline): SGDLS, YYNGEE. This chain's CDR3 is CASSVAGTGGEKLFF. DNA for the CDR3: TGTGCCAGCAGCGTAGCTGGGACAGGGGGGGAAAAACTGTTTTTT.

This clone was seen more than once but under ten times. The chain couples TRBV30 to TRBJ1-1; TRBD1 is a possible D gene (6 bases). V was cut by 5 bases and J by 0 bases, with 19 bases left in between. Germline values: CDR1 GTSNPN, CDR2 SVGIG (reference sequence). The CDR3 runs 16 residues. CDR3 sequence: CAWPPDRDTLNTEAFF. CDR3 sequence (DNA): TGTGCCTGGCCACCCGACCGGGACACCTTGAACACTGAAGCTTTCTTT.

CDR3 sequence: CASSVVELITDTQYF. CDR3 in DNA: TGTGCCAGCAGCGTAGTTGAGCTTATCACAGATACGCAGTATTTT. The chain combines TRBV9 with TRBJ2-3; D uncertain. Trimming left V 0 bases short and J 2 bases short, with 10 bases between. Germline loops: CDR1 SGDLS, CDR2 YYNGEE. The CDR3 extends over 15 amino acids.

This sequence joins TRBV7-6 and TRBJ1-2, with 8 nucleotides matching TRBD1. CDR1 and CDR2 (germline): SGHVS, FNYEAQ. V was clipped by 4 bases and J by 6 bases; unmatched bases: 4. The CDR3 is made up of 13 amino acids. This CDR3 reads CASSSQTGDGYTF. CDR3 bases: TGTGCCAGCAGCTCGCAGACAGGGGATGGCTACACCTTC.

J is TRBJ1-1 and V is TRBV5-6; unclear D gene. Trimming left V 4 bases short and J 1 base short, with 17 bases between. Germline lookup yields CDR1 SGHDT and CDR2 YYEEEE. The CDR3 consists of 16 residues. The CDR3 DNA reads as TGTGCCAGCAGCCTGCTGGGTAGGGATGGGAACACTGAAGCTTTCTTT. Amino acids: CASSLLGRDGNTEAFF.

The J gene is TRBJ2-1, the V gene TRBV7-3; D is undetermined. This CDR3 comprises 18 residues. The ends were cut back, 0 bases at V and 5 bases at J, with 20 bases in the middle. Looked up from germline, CDR1 is SGHTA and CDR2 is FQGTGA. CDR3 sequence (DNA): TGTGCCAGCAGCTTAACAGCAATAGGAAAACTCACGGACAATGAGCAGTTCTTC. Translation: CASSLTAIGKLTDNEQFF.

V is TRBV9 and J is TRBJ2-3; tentatively, D is TRBD2 (5 bases). Germline CDR1 reads SGDLS; CDR2 reads YYNGEE. This CDR3 has 15 residues. V lost 0 bases, J lost 2 bases, and 10 bases lay in between. In nucleotides, the CDR3 is TGTGCCAGCAGCGTAGGGACTTTACTCACAGATACGCAGTATTTT. Translation gives CASSVGTLLTDTQYF.

This clone is classed as medium-sized. The rearrangement joins TRBV19 to TRBJ2-7; D remains ambiguous. The germline V gene has CDR1 LNHDA and CDR2 SQIVND (reference sequence). The CDR3 extends over 15 amino acids. V was clipped by 1 base and J by 5 bases, with 15 bases between them. CDR3 residues: CASSIAASGGNEQYF. The CDR3 DNA reads TGTGCCAGTAGTATAGCCGCGTCAGGTGGAAACGAGCAGTACTTC. Full variable domain (missing parts from reference TRBV19 and TRBJ2-7): DGGITQSPKYLFRKEGQNVTLSCEQNLNHDAMYWYRQDPGQGLRLIYYSQIVNDFQKGDIAEGYSVSREKKESFPLTVTSAQKNPTAFYLCASSIAASGGNEQYFGPGTRLTVT.

This chain joins TRBV18 and TRBJ1-1; the D gene is possibly TRBD1 (5 bases). This CDR3 is 15 amino acids long. The V gene's germline CDR1 is KGHSH and CDR2 LQKENI. The V end lost 6 bases, the J end lost 2 bases, and 16 bases lay between the germline ends. The CDR3 nucleotides read TGTGCCAGCTCGAGGGGAATTGGGGTAAACACTGAAGCTTTCTTT. Its translation: CASSRGIGVNTEAFF.

The V gene is TRBV6-6, the J gene TRBJ1-1; 7 bases fit TRBD1. Germline trimming cut 5 bases from V and 8 bases from J; bases unmatched to any gene: 5. Per the germline V gene, CDR1 is MNHNY and CDR2 is SVGAGI (reference sequence). This CDR3 spans 12 amino acids. For the CDR3, the DNA is TGTGCCAGCAGTCTAGGGGGCGGGGAAGCTTTCTTT. This codes for CASSLGGGEAFF.

The chain uses TRBV6-1 and TRBJ2-7; tentative D call: TRBD2 (6 bases). Trimming left V 8 bases short and J 7 bases short, with 18 bases between. The CDR3 runs to 13 residues. Germline CDR1 MNHNS, CDR2 SASEGT. CDR3 amino acids: CASVGGSLLEQYF. The CDR3 nucleotides are TGTGCCAGCGTCGGGGGATCTCTTCTGGAGCAGTACTTC.

This clone has more than one count but fewer than ten. The chain carries TRBV19 and TRBJ1-5; 10 nucleotides line up with TRBD1. Germline lookup yields CDR1 LNHDA and CDR2 SQIVND (reference sequence). The V gene end was trimmed by 5 bases and the J gene end by 2 bases; junction bases not matched to a gene: 6. There are 16 residues in the CDR3. CDR3 nucleotides: TGTGCCAGTAGTTTGACAGGGGGCTCAGGCAATCAGCCCCAGCATTTT. Its protein is CASSLTGGSGNQPQHF.